Presented here are 2 T cell receptor beta chains from one specimen sequenced in a study of a mutant IDH1 vaccine in newly diagnosed glioma. Time point of the sample: week 35, safety follow-up. Doses of 300 ug of mutant IDH1 20-mer peptide were given with topical imiquimod. Their recognized antigens are unknown. The assay was immunoSEQ multiplex PCR, and TCRdb's table has in-frame clones only and misses some. The sample records about 54,000 clones, roughly 84% being singletons. The sequences come from PBMCs, collected from a glioma patient whose treatment included an IDH1 peptide vaccine. These receptors came from a woman between 18 and 30 years old with glioma.

This chain connects TRBV27 to TRBJ2-2; 7 nucleotides align to TRBD1. CDR3 length: 16 residues. V shed 5 bases, J shed 2 bases, and the junction held 8 bases outside the gene matches. Germline values: CDR1 MNHEY, CDR2 SMNVEV (reference sequence). The DNA for the CDR3 is TGTGCCAGCAGTGCCCCGGGACAGTTTAACACCGGGGAGCTGTTTTTT. This codes for CASSAPGQFNTGELFF.

J is TRBJ1-2 and V is TRBV7-2, with D uncertain. The V gene's germline CDR1 is SGHTA and CDR2 FQGNSA. Trimming shortened V by 5 bases and J by 7 bases, and 14 bases separated the two germline ends. The length of the CDR3 is 13 residues. The CDR3: CASSRNPAAGYTF. CDR3 bases: TGTGCCAGCAGCCGAAACCCAGCCGCTGGCTACACCTTC.